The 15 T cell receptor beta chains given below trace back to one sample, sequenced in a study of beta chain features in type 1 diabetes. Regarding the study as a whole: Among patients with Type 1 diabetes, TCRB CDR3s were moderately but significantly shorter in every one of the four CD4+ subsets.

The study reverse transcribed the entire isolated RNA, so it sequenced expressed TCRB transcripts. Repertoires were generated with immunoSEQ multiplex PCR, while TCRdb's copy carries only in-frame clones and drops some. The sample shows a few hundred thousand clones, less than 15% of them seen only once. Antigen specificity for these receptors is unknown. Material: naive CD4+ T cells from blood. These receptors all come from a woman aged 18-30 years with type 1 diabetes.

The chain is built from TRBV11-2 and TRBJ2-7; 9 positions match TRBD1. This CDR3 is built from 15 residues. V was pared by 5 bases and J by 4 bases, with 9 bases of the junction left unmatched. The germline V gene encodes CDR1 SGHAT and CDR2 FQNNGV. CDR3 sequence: CASSPMGQGYYEQYV. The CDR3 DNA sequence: TGTGCCAGCAGCCCTATGGGACAGGGCTATTACGAGCAGTACGTC.

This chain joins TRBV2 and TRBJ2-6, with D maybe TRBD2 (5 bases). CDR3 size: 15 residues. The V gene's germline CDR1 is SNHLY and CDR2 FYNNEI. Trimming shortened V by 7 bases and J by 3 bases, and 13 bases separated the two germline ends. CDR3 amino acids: CASNPGSLGANVLTF. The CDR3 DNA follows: TGTGCCAGCAATCCGGGATCACTTGGGGCCAACGTCCTGACTTTC.

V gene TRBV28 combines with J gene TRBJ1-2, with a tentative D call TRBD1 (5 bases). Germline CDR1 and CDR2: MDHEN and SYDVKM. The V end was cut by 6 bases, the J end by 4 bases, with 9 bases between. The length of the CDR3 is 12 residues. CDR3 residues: CASRDSTYGYTF. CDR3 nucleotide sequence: TGTGCCAGCAGAGACAGTACCTATGGCTACACCTTC.

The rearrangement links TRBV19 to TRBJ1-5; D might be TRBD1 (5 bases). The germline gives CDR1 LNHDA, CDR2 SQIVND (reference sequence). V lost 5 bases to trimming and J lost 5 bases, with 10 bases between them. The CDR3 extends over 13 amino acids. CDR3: CASSRQWHQPQHF. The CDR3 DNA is TGTGCCAGTAGTCGACAGTGGCATCAGCCCCAGCATTTT. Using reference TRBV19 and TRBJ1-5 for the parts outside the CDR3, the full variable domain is DGGITQSPKYLFRKEGQNVTLSCEQNLNHDAMYWYRQDPGQGLRLIYYSQIVNDFQKGDIAEGYSVSREKKESFPLTVTSAQKNPTAFYLCASSRQWHQPQHFGDGTRLSIL.

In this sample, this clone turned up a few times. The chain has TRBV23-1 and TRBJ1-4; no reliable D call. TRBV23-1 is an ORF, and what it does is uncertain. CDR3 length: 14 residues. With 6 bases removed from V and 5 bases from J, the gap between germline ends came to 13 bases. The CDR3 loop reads CASSPSPRNEKLFF. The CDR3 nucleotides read TGCGCCAGCAGCCCGTCCCCACGGAATGAAAAACTGTTTTTT.

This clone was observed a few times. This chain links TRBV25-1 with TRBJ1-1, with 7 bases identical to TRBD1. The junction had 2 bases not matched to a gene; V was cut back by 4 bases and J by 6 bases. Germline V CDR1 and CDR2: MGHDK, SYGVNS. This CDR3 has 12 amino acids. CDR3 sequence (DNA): TGTGCCAGCAGTGGAACAGGGGCTGAAGCTTTCTTT. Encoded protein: CASSGTGAEAFF.

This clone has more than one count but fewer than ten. The CDR3 nucleotides read TGTGCCTGGAGTCCGACGACAGGGGGAGGGGAAAAACTGTTTTTT. Its translation: CAWSPTTGGGEKLFF. V usage is TRBV30 and J usage is TRBJ1-4, with 9 bases lining up with TRBD1. The CDR3 consists of 15 residues. In germline, CDR1 is GTSNPN, CDR2 SVGIG (reference sequence). Trimming at V came to 2 bases and at J to 8 bases, leaving 9 bases not matched to a gene.

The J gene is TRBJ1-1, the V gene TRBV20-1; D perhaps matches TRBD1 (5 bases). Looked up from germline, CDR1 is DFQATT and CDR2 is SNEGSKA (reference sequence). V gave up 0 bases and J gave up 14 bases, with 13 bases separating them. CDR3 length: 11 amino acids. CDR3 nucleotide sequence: TGCAGTGCTAGAGACAGGCTGGGACTCTTCTTT. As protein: CSARDRLGLFF.

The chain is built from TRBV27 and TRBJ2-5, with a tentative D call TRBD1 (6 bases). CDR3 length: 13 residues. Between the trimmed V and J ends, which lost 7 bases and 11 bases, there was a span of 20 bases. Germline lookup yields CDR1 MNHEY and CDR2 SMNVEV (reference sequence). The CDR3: CASKRAGAREQYF. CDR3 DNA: TGTGCCAGCAAACGAGCAGGGGCGAGAGAGCAGTACTTC.

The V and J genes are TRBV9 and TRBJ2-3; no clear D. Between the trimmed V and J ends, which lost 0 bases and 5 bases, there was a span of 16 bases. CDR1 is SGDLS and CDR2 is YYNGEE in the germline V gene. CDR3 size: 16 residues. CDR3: CASSVEGRRSRDTQYF. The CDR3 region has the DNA TGTGCCAGCAGCGTAGAAGGTCGGCGGAGTAGAGATACGCAGTATTTT.

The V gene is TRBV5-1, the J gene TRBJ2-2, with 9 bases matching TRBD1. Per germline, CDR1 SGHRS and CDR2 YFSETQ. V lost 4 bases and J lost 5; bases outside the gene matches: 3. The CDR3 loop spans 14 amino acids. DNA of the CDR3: TGCGCCAGCAGCCCAGACAGGGGGACCGGGGAGCTGTTTTTT. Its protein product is CASSPDRGTGELFF.

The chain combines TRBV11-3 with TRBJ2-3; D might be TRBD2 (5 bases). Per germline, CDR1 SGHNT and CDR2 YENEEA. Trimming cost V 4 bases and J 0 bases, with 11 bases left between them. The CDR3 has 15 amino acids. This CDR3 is CASSWGVTSTDTQYF. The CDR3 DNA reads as TGTGCCAGCAGCTGGGGAGTGACTAGCACAGATACGCAGTATTTT.

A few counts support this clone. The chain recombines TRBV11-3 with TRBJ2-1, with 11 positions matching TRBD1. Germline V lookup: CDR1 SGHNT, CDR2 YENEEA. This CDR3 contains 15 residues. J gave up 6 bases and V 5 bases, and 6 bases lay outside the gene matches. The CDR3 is CASSTGQGASNEQFF. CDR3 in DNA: TGTGCCAGCAGCACCGGACAGGGGGCAAGCAATGAGCAGTTCTTC.

This CDR3 is CATSRVTGGNEKLFF. Here the CDR3 DNA reads TGTGCCACCAGCAGAGTTACAGGGGGTAATGAAAAACTGTTTTTT. V usage is TRBV15 and J usage is TRBJ1-4, with 8 bases that match TRBD1. The CDR3 has 15 residues. Per germline, CDR1 LNHNV and CDR2 YYDKDF (reference sequence). The J segment lost 4 bases and the V segment lost 1 base, leaving 2 bases of the junction unmatched.

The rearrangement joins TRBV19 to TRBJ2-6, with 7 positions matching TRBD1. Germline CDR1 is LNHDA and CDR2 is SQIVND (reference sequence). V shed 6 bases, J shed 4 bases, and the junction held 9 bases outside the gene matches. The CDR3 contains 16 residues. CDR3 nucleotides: TGTGCCAGTAGGAAATCAGGGGGTGTCGGGGCCAACGTCCTGACTTTC. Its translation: CASRKSGGVGANVLTF.